Below, 9 T cell receptor beta chains from the same sample are listed, as sequenced in a study of T cells in Graves' hyperthyroidism and ophthalmopathy. Amplification yielded TCR beta CDR3 regions, with RNA transcripts as the source. First-round RT-PCR of the TCR CDR3 relied on the HTBI primer set. TCRdb itself ran the multiplex PCR reads through MiXCR, one entry per CDR3 protein. The data contain approximately 560,000 distinct CDR3 sequences, 46% of them singletons. Material: peripheral blood or thyroid tissue (not recorded which). These TCRs come from a woman younger than 35 with Graves' hyperthyroidism.

V and J are TRBV7-3 and TRBJ2-5, with unresolved D. The CDR3 spans 12 residues. Germline lookup yields CDR1 SGHTA and CDR2 FQGTGA. Trimming removed 3 bases from V and 4 bases from J, with 6 bases in between. The DNA of the CDR3 is TGTGCCAGCAGCTTGACTGTAGAGACCCAGTACTTC. It specifies CASSLTVETQYF.

The V gene is TRBV29-1, the J gene TRBJ1-4; TRBD1 might be the D (6 bases). The ends were cut back, 6 bases at V and 7 bases at J, with 18 bases in the middle. Germline lookup yields CDR1 SQVTM and CDR2 ANQGSEA. CDR3 length equals 14 residues. This CDR3 is CSVAWPGEGEKLFF. The CDR3 coding sequence is TGCAGCGTCGCTTGGCCAGGGGAGGGTGAAAAACTGTTTTTT.

The chain couples TRBV5-1 to TRBJ1-1, with 9 bases fitting TRBD1. Trimming at V came to 1 base and at J to 5 bases, leaving 3 bases not matched to a gene. CDR1 is SGHRS, CDR2 YFSETQ, per germline. The CDR3 totals 14 residues. CDR3 in amino acids: CASSLTGTGTEAFF. As DNA, the CDR3 is TGCGCCAGCAGCTTGACCGGGACAGGGACTGAAGCTTTCTTT.

This clonotype has a handful of counts. The J gene is TRBJ1-1, the V gene TRBV6-5; D gene ambiguous. Trimming removed 0 bases from V and 2 bases from J, with 10 bases in between. Germline V gene lookup returns CDR1 MNHEY and CDR2 SVGAGI. The CDR3 runs to 15 residues. The CDR3 is CASSYSKQLNTEAFF. DNA for the CDR3: TGTGCCAGCAGTTACTCGAAACAGTTAAACACTGAAGCTTTCTTT.

The rearrangement links TRBV29-1 to TRBJ2-5; no reliable D call. The end of the DNA fits TRBJ2-7 better, so the J call may be wrong. Germline CDR1 SQVTM, CDR2 ANQGSEA. The CDR3 totals 13 residues. The CDR3 DNA sequence: TGCAGCGTTGAGGACCTAATTGGCTACGAGCAGTACTTC. This translates into CSVEDLIGYEQYF.

CDR3 amino acids: CASQGAGGMAQPQHF. In DNA form, the CDR3 reads TGTGCCAGCCAGGGGGCAGGGGGCATGGCTCAGCCCCAGCATTTT. V is TRBV2 and J is TRBJ1-5; 8 positions agree with TRBD1. V trimming: 8 bases; J trimming: 6 bases; junction bases outside the gene matches: 12. Germline CDR1 and CDR2: SNHLY and FYNNEI. This CDR3 spans 15 amino acids.

The CDR3 protein is CSASSQGVTNTEAFF. DNA for the CDR3: TGCAGTGCTAGTTCACAGGGGGTCACGAACACTGAAGCTTTCTTT. The chain couples TRBV20-1 to TRBJ1-1; 8 bases are shared with TRBD1. V gave up 3 bases and J gave up 1 base; unmatched junction bases: 7. The germline V gene has CDR1 DFQATT and CDR2 SNEGSKA (reference sequence). This CDR3 spans 15 amino acids.

This clonotype was detected only once. J is TRBJ1-2 and V is TRBV7-1; possibly TRBD1 for D (6 bases). TRBV7-1 is flagged as an ORF with uncertain function. Trimming shortened V by 3 bases and J by 7 bases, and 24 bases separated the two germline ends. The CDR3 loop spans 17 amino acids. The CDR3 spells CASSSRGQGGGQPGYTF. CDR3 DNA sequence: TGTGCCAGCAGCTCGCGGGGGCAGGGTGGAGGGCAACCTGGCTACACCTTC.

The chain couples TRBV20-1 to TRBJ1-2; TRBD1 aligns across 7 bases. Germline loops: CDR1 DFQATT, CDR2 SNEGSKA (reference sequence). The V and J ends lost 8 bases and 8 bases, in that order; junction bases with no gene match: 5. CDR3 size: 10 residues. The chain's CDR3 is CSYDRAGYTF. The DNA for the CDR3 is TGCAGTTACGACAGGGCCGGCTACACCTTC.